The 12 T cell receptor beta chains reported below all come from one sample, sequenced in a study of T-cell memory formation after mild COVID-19. TCRdb itself ran the 5' RACE reads through MiXCR, one entry per CDR3 protein. The data show tens of thousands of distinct CDR3 sequences, roughly a sixth seen once. The sequenced material came from PBMCs or a T cell subset sorted from them (not recorded which). All receptors derive from an adult woman who had mild COVID-19 (a few samples of this study predate the infection). Cell type and time point are not known.

There are a few counts of this clonotype. The rearrangement joins TRBV29-1 to TRBJ2-7; the match to TRBD2 covers 11 bases. The J segment lost 4 bases and the V segment lost 6 bases, leaving 2 bases of the junction unmatched. This CDR3 is 12 amino acids long. CDR1 is SQVTM, CDR2 ANQGSEA, per germline. CDR3 amino acids: CSVGTSGYEQYF. For the CDR3, the DNA is TGCAGCGTGGGGACTAGCGGATACGAGCAGTACTTC.

V gene TRBV12-3 or TRBV12-4 combines with J gene TRBJ2-1; D is uncertain. The ends were cut back, 1 base at V and 8 bases at J, with 6 bases in the middle. The CDR3 length is 12 residues. In DNA form, the CDR3 reads TGTGCCAGCAGTTTAGAGGGCCATGAGCAGTTCTTC. This codes for CASSLEGHEQFF.

This sequence joins TRBV6-1 and TRBJ2-7, with TRBD1 matching over 9 bases. The CDR3 totals 14 residues. The V gene end was trimmed by 0 bases and the J gene end by 4 bases; junction bases not matched to a gene: 1. The V gene's germline CDR1 is MNHNS and CDR2 SASEGT. The CDR3, as DNA: TGTGCCAGCAGTGAAGCGGGGACAGGGTACGAGCAGTACTTC. The encoded protein is CASSEAGTGYEQYF.

The V gene is TRBV27, the J gene TRBJ1-6, with a possible D match to TRBD1 (6 bases). Looked up from germline, CDR1 is MNHEY and CDR2 is SMNVEV (reference sequence). The CDR3 is made up of 13 amino acids. The V end was cut by 4 bases, the J end by 10 bases, with 11 bases between. The CDR3 sequence: CASSYGGGSPLHF. In nucleotides, the CDR3 is TGTGCCAGCAGTTACGGGGGCGGGTCACCCCTCCACTTT.

This chain joins TRBV19 and TRBJ1-5, with D possibly matching TRBD1 (5 bases). Trimming shortened V by 2 bases and J by 2 bases, and 16 bases separated the two germline ends. The CDR3 is 17 residues long. Germline CDR1 reads LNHDA; CDR2 reads SQIVND (reference sequence). CDR3 in amino acids: CASSIQGRIYGNQPQHF. The CDR3 nucleotides read TGTGCCAGTAGTATACAGGGACGAATATACGGCAATCAGCCCCAGCATTTT.

The rearrangement uses TRBV7-9 and TRBJ2-7; 7 nucleotides match TRBD2. With V trimmed by 2 bases and J by 5 bases, 9 bases remained unmatched. Germline CDR1 and CDR2: SEHNR and FQNEAQ (reference sequence). The CDR3 totals 15 residues. Here the CDR3 DNA reads TGTGCCAGCAGCTTAACGAGGGGAGGGTCCCACGAGCAGTACTTC. This encodes CASSLTRGGSHEQYF.

V and J are TRBV29-1 and TRBJ1-1, with 9 bases fitting TRBD1. With 5 bases clipped from V and 6 bases from J, the junction kept 7 bases outside the gene matches. Looked up from germline, CDR1 is SQVTM and CDR2 is ANQGSEA. CDR3 length: 13 residues. The chain's CDR3 is CSVPGTGYAEAFF. In DNA, the CDR3 is TGCAGCGTTCCCGGGACAGGGTACGCTGAAGCTTTCTTT. The entire variable domain, with the rest obtained from reference TRBV29-1 and TRBJ1-1, is as follows: SAVISQKPSRDICQRGTSLTIQCQVDSQVTMMFWYRQQPGQSLTLIATANQGSEATYESGFVIDKFPISRPNLTFSTLTVSNMSPEDSSIYLCSVPGTGYAEAFFGQGTRLTVV.

This clonotype showed up just a few times. The chain has TRBV27 and TRBJ2-7; 10 bases are shared with TRBD1. V shed 5 bases and J 7 bases; nucleotides not matched to a gene: 8. CDR1 and CDR2 (germline): MNHEY, SMNVEV (reference sequence). This CDR3 comprises 14 residues. The CDR3 bases are TGTGCCAGCAGTCCCGGGACAGGGGTTTTAGAGCAGTACTTC. This encodes CASSPGTGVLEQYF.

V and J are TRBV23-1 and TRBJ1-1; a weak D match, TRBD1 (6 bases). TRBV23-1 is recorded as an ORF, its role being uncertain. Trimming took off 3 bases at V and 2 bases at J, with 16 bases between the two ends. The CDR3 spans 16 residues. The CDR3 sequence is CASSQRSEGVNTEAFF. The CDR3 nucleotides are TGCGCCAGCAGTCAGAGGAGTGAGGGGGTTAACACTGAAGCTTTCTTT.

The CDR3 coding sequence is TGTGCCAGCAGTCTTCGAGGGTACTACTACGAGCAGTACTTC. Translating it yields CASSLRGYYYEQYF. The chain couples TRBV27 to TRBJ2-7, with D possibly matching TRBD2 (5 bases). The germline gives CDR1 MNHEY, CDR2 SMNVEV (reference sequence). V gave up 5 bases and J gave up 3 bases, with 14 bases separating them. This CDR3 is 14 amino acids long.

V is TRBV7-8 and J is TRBJ1-5; 9 bases agree with TRBD1. The ends lost 0 bases at V and 4 bases at J; junction bases unmatched: 4. The CDR3 loop spans 16 amino acids. Germline V gene data show CDR1 as SGHVS and CDR2 as FQNEAQ. CDR3: CASSLAIGTGNQPQHF. The CDR3 DNA follows: TGTGCCAGCAGCTTAGCAATCGGGACAGGGAATCAGCCCCAGCATTTT.

The V call is TRBV7-9, the J call TRBJ2-1, with 11 bases identical to TRBD2. Per germline, CDR1 SEHNR and CDR2 FQNEAQ (reference sequence). This CDR3 comprises 16 residues. V was pared by 5 bases and J by 7 bases, with 10 bases of the junction left unmatched. This chain's CDR3 is CASSLPLAGDENEQFF. Written as DNA, the CDR3 is TGTGCCAGCAGCCTACCACTAGCGGGAGACGAGAATGAGCAGTTCTTC. The full variable domain, its missing parts supplied by reference TRBV7-9 and TRBJ2-1, is DTGVSQNPRHKITKRGQNVTFRCDPISEHNRLYWYRQTLGQGPEFLTYFQNEAQLEKSRLLSDRFSAERPKGSFSTLEIQRTEQGDSAMYLCASSLPLAGDENEQFFGPGTRLTVL.